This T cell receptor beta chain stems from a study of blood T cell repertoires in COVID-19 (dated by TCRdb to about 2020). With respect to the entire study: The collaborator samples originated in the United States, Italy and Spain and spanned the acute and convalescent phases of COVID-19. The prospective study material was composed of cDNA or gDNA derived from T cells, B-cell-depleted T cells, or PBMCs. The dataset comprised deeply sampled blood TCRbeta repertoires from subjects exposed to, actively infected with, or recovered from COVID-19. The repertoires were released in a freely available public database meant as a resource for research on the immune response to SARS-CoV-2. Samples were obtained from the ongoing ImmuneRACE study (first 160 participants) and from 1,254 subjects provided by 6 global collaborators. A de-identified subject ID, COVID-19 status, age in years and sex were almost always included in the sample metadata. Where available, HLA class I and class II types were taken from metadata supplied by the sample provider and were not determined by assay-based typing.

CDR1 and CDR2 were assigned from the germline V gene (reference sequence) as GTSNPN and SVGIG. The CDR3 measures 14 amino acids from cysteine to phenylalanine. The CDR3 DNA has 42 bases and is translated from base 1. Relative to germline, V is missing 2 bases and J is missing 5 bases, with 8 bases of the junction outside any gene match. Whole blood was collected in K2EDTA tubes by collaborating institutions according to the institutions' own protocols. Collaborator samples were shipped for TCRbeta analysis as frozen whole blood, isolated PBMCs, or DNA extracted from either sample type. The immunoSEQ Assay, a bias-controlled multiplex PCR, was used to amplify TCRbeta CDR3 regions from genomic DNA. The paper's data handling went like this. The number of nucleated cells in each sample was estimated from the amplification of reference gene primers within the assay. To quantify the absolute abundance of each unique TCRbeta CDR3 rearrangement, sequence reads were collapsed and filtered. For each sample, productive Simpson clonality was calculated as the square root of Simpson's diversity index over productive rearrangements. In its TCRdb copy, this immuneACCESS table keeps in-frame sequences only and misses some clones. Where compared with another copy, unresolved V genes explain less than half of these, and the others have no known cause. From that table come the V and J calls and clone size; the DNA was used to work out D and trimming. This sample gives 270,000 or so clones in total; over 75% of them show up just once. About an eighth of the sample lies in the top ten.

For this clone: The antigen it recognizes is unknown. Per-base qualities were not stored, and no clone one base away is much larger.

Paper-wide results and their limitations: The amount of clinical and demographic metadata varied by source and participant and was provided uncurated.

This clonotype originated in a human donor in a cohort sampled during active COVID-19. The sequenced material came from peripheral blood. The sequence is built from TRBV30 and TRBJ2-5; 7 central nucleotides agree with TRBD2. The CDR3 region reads CAWSRGLHGETQYF. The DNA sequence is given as TGTGCCTGGAGTCGGGGACTACACGGGGAGACCCAGTACTTC.